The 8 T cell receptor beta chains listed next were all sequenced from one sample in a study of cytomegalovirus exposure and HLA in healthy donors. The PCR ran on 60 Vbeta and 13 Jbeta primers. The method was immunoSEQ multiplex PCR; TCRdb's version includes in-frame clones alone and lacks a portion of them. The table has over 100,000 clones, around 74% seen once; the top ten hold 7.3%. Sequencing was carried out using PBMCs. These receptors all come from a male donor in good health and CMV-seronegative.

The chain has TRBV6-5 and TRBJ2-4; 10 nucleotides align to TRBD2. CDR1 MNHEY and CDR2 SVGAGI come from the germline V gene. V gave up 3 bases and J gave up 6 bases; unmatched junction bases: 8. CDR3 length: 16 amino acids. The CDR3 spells CASSYGTSVGRNIQYF. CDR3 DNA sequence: TGTGCCAGCAGTTATGGGACTAGCGTCGGTAGAAACATTCAGTACTTC.

CDR3: CASRSLGGQGLSEQFF. CDR3 DNA: TGTGCCAGCAGATCCCTGGGGGGACAGGGGTTGTCTGAGCAGTTCTTC. J is TRBJ2-1 and V is TRBV27; TRBD1 agrees at 10 bases. The CDR3 totals 16 residues. The germline V gene has CDR1 MNHEY and CDR2 SMNVEV (reference sequence). Unmatched junction bases numbered 14, after V lost 6 bases and J lost 9 bases.

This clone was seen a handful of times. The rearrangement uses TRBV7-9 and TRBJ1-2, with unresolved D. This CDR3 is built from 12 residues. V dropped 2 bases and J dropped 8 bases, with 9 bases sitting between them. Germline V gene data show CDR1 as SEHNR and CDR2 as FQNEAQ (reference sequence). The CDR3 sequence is CASSLYSRGYTF. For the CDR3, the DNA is TGTGCCAGCAGCTTATATAGCAGAGGCTACACCTTC.

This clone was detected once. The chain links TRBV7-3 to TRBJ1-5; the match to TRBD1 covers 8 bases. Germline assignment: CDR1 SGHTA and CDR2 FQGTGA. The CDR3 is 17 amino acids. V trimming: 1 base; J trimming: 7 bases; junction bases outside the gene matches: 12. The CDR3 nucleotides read TGTGCCAGCAGCTTAAGAGTGGACAGGGCCATGAGCCAGCCCCAGCATTTT. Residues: CASSLRVDRAMSQPQHF. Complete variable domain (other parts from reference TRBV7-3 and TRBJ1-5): GAGVSQTPSNKVTEKGKYVELRCDPISGHTALYWYRQSLGQGPEFLIYFQGTGAADDSGLPNDRFFAVRPEGSVSTLKIQRTERGDSAVYLCASSLRVDRAMSQPQHFGDGTRLSIL.

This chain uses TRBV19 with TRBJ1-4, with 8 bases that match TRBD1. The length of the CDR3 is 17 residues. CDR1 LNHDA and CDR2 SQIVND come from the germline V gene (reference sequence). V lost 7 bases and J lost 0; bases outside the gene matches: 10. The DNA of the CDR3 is TGTGCCAGTAAACCTCCGGGACAGGTTGCAACTAATGAAAAACTGTTTTTT. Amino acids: CASKPPGQVATNEKLFF.

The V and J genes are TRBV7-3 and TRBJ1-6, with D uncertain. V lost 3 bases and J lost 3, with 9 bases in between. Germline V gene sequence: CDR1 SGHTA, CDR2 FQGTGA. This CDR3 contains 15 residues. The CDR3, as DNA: TGTGCCAGCAGCTTGGGTAGCCTCTATAATTCACCCCTCCACTTT. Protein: CASSLGSLYNSPLHF.

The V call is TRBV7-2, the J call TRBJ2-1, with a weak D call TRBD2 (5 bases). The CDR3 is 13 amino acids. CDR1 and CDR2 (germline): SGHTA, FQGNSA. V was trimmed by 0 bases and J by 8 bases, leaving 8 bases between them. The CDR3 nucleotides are TGTGCCAGCAGCTTAGCACTAGTCGATGAGCAGTTCTTC. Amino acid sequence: CASSLALVDEQFF.

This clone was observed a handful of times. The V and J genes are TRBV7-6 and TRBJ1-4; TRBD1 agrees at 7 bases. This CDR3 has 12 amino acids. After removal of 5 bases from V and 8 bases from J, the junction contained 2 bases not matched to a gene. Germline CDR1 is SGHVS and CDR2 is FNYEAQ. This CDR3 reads CASSPGGEKLFF. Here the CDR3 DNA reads TGTGCCAGCAGCCCAGGGGGGGAAAAACTGTTTTTT. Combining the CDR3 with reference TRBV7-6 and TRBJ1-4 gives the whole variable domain GAGVSQSPRYKVTKRGQDVALRCDPISGHVSLYWYRQALGQGPEFLTYFNYEAQQDKSGLPNDRFSAERPEGSISTLTIQRTEQRDSAMYRCASSPGGEKLFFGSGTQLSVL.